Listed below are T cell receptor beta chains from one sample, sequenced in a study of OX40 agonist ivuxolimab in advanced cancers. Produced via immunoSEQ multiplex PCR; TCRdb's table is partial and in-frame only. The sample shows some 47,000 clones, approximately 85% of them seen only once. Sequencing was performed on CD4+ or CD8+ T cells sorted from blood, taken in a trial of the OX40 agonist ivuxolimab. These receptors were obtained from an adult with an advanced solid tumor such as melanoma, head and neck, liver or kidney cancer. Both conserved end residues are trimmed from each CDR3. The D gene is left open where the match is weak. Size tells how often a clone was seen (once, few, many) or the class of an expanded clone, and some rows leave it out.

cdr3_aa cdr3_length j_call clone_size d_call v_call
ASSPLDTGELF 11 TRBJ2-2 once - TRBV7-2
ASSSLTSGGARETQY 15 TRBJ2-5 - TRBD2 TRBV5-6
ASRGGSYEQY 10 TRBJ2-7 - - TRBV2
ASSSGAGANVLT 12 TRBJ2-6 - - TRBV11-1
ASSVGPTGDEQY 12 TRBJ2-7 - - TRBV9
ASRFYHSGRPTGELF 15 TRBJ2-2 - TRBD2 TRBV5-8
ASSIVSPSHGEAF 13 TRBJ1-1 - - TRBV19
ASSLMGRPGTEAF 13 TRBJ1-1 - - TRBV5-5
ASSLGQGASYGYT 13 TRBJ1-2 - TRBD1 TRBV7-9
ASSLAGGSTYEQY 13 TRBJ2-7 - - TRBV5-1
ASSFRGTYGGYT 12 TRBJ1-2 few - TRBV27
ASGLPNSPLH 10 TRBJ1-6 - - TRBV6-5
ASSYSPLYEQY 11 TRBJ2-7 - - TRBV6-6
ASSQDSLAGVETQY 14 TRBJ2-5 - TRBD2 TRBV4-3
ASQGYGNLGDTQY 13 TRBJ2-3 - - TRBV19
ATSRDLEGKGNQPQH 15 TRBJ1-5 - - TRBV15
ASSPGQPYNSPLH 13 TRBJ1-6 - TRBD1 TRBV6-6
ATSRGLAGASSYNEQF 16 TRBJ2-1 - TRBD2 TRBV15
ASSQLGLADNEQF 13 TRBJ2-1 once TRBD2 TRBV4-2
ASSRDSRTDTQY 12 TRBJ2-3 - - TRBV28
ASSLLFNSLEQY 12 TRBJ2-7 once - TRBV7-2
ASSLPTLNEQF 11 TRBJ2-1 - - TRBV7-3
ASSPVLPHRDRGAF 14 TRBJ1-1 - - TRBV7-2
ATSRDGGVLETQY 13 TRBJ2-5 - - TRBV15
ASSPRLAGQTEAF 13 TRBJ1-1 - - TRBV7-2
ASSFTQGARETQY 13 TRBJ2-5 few TRBD1 TRBV11-2
ASVVGGPGRKLF 12 TRBJ1-4 - - TRBV2
ASSRGGAGLGSHEQY 15 TRBJ2-7 few - TRBV14
ASSRFLGEASNEQF 14 TRBJ2-1 - - TRBV5-4
ASSHGTSANTGELF 14 TRBJ2-2 - TRBD2 TRBV5-5
ASRTGQGHQPQH 12 TRBJ1-5 - TRBD1 TRBV6-5
ASSSPSGGADNYGYT 15 TRBJ1-2 - TRBD1 TRBV28
ASLGILNTGELF 12 TRBJ2-2 - - TRBV19
ASSPYRGTGGYNEQF 15 TRBJ2-1 - TRBD1 TRBV19
ASEGQRGTYNEQF 13 TRBJ2-1 - - TRBV19
ASSERETDTQY 11 TRBJ2-3 - TRBD2 TRBV7-2
ASSTTGGKQPQH 12 TRBJ1-5 - TRBD1 TRBV19
ASSRTSGANVLT 12 TRBJ2-6 once - TRBV5-1
ASSGQPTGASGELF 14 TRBJ2-2 - TRBD1 TRBV6-4
ASSSGLAGGPGNEQF 15 TRBJ2-1 - TRBD2 TRBV7-2
ASSIKGAETQY 11 TRBJ2-5 - - TRBV19
ASSQFNYGYT 10 TRBJ1-2 - - TRBV7-2
ASSLGSGVNQPQH 13 TRBJ1-5 - - TRBV5-1
ASSPYAPSSYNEQF 14 TRBJ2-1 few - TRBV7-8
ASSFPPGQGNEKLF 14 TRBJ1-4 - TRBD1 TRBV13
ASSQGTKERH 10 TRBJ2-4 - - TRBV4-1
ASRNRDRGASEQY 13 TRBJ2-7 - TRBD1 TRBV2
ASSESGVNTEAF 12 TRBJ1-1 - - TRBV25-1